This TCR beta chain was documented in a study of OX40 agonist ivuxolimab in advanced cancers. A note on the overall study: Ivuxolimab was an agonistic, fully human IgG2 monoclonal antibody directed against OX40 (CD134), a costimulatory receptor. Peripheral TCRbeta sequencing aimed to test whether ivuxolimab altered TCR sequence diversity and caused clonal T-cell expansion. Partial responses were achieved by three dose-escalation patients, of whom one had hepatocellular carcinoma and two had cutaneous melanoma. The dose-escalation cohort was roughly 87% male with a mean age of roughly 60 years, ranging from roughly 23 to 80. Intravenous ivuxolimab was administered to patients every 2 weeks at six dose levels: 0.01, 0.1, 0.3, 1.5, 3 and 10 mg/kg. Patients were allowed to have had prior anti-PD-1, anti-PD-L1 or anti-CTLA-4 therapy, and more than 35% of the dose-escalation patients had been treated with checkpoint inhibitors. The paper describes the monotherapy dose-escalation part (N of about 47 patients) of the phase I trial of ivuxolimab. Of the 52 patients in dose escalation, about 20 had hepatocellular carcinoma, some 15 had melanoma, 9 had renal cell carcinoma and 9 had head and neck cancer. Results the study describes overall, beyond this receptor: Antigen specificity was not determined for the clonally expanded peripheral T cells. After ivuxolimab, expanded clones were on average more numerous among CD8+ T cells than among CD4+ T cells. Partial responders in the 0.1-3.0 mg/kg groups had among the lowest normalized peripheral clonal expansion, especially among CD8+ T cells. Low levels of normalized T-cell clonal expansion were also seen in some nonresponding patients. Clonal expansion of both CD4+ and CD8+ blood T cells was observed from baseline to week 6 at doses 0.1 to 3.0 mg/kg.

With respect to this clone: What this receptor recognizes is not known. No base quality values were provided; no much bigger clone lies one nucleotide off.

The V end gives up 6 bases and the J end 7 bases, leaving 10 bases in the junction not matched to a gene. Looking up the germline V gene (reference sequence) yields CDR1 MNHEY and CDR2 SMNVEV. The CDR3 spans 16 residues, from the cysteine through the phenylalanine. CDR3 DNA is the only sequence kept; it has 48 bases, read in frame from the first base. To sequence the TCRbeta CDR3 region, genomic DNA was isolated from the sorted cells. TCRbeta CDR3 regions were sequenced using the immunoSEQ Assay. TCRdb took this table from immuneACCESS and kept in-frame rearrangements with V and J called. Such tables lack part of the clones; where checked against another copy, unresolved V genes explain under half of the gap, and the rest is unexplained. The sample table holds around 26,000 clones, of which roughly 82% were seen once. The ten largest make up 14% of the sample. The trial excluded patients who had a history of autoimmune disease or who were on systemic immunosuppression. Peripheral blood for TCR sequencing was collected from all dose cohorts at baseline, on cycle 4 day 1, and on cycle 7 day 1. Samples were obtained from an open-label, multicenter, first-in-human phase I dose-escalation trial of ivuxolimab. Adults with locally advanced or metastatic melanoma, renal cell, hepatocellular, or head and neck squamous cell carcinoma were enrolled in the trial. Before TCR sequencing, CD4+ T cells and CD8+ T cells from peripheral blood were sorted into separate populations.

The origin of this receptor is an adult with an advanced solid tumor such as melanoma, head and neck, liver or kidney cancer. This chain joins TRBV27 to TRBJ2-1; 12 middle bases align to TRBD2. This material consisted of CD4+ or CD8+ T cells sorted from blood, taken in a trial of the OX40 agonist ivuxolimab. The CDR3 is CASSPTPSGGGNEQFF. At the DNA level, the sequence is TGTGCCAGCAGCCCGACGCCTAGCGGGGGGGGAAATGAGCAGTTCTTC.